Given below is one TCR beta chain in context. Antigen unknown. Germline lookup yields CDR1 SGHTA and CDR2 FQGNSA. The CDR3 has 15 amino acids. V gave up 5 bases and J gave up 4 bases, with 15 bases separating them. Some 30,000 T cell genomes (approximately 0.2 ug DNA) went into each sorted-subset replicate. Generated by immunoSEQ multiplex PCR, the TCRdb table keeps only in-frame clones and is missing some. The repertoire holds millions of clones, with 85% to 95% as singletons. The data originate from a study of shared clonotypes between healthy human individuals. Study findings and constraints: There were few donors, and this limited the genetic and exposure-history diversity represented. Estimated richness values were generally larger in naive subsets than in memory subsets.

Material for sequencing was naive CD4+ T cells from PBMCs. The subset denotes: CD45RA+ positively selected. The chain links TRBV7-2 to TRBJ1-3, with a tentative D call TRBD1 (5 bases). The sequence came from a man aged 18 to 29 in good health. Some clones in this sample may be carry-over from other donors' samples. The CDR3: CASSRYSGPGNTIYF. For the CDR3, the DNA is TGTGCCAGCAGCCGATACTCAGGGCCCGGAAACACCATATATTTT.